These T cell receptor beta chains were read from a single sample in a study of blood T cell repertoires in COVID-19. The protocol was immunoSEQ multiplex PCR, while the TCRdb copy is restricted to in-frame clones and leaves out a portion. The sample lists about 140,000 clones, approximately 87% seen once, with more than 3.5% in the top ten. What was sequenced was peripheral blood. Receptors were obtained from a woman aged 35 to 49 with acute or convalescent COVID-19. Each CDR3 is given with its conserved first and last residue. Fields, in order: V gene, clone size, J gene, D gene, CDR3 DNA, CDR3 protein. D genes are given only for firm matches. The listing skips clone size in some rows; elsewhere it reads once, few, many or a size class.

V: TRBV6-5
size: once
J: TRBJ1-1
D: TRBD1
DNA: TGTGCCAGCAGTTACGGGCAGGGGGCGAACACTGAAGCTTTCTTT
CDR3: CASSYGQGANTEAFF

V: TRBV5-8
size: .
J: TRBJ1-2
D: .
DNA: TGTGCCAGCAGCTTCGCGGACTATGGCTACACCTTC
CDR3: CASSFADYGYTF

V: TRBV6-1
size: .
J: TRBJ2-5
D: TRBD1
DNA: TGTGCCAGCAGTGAAGCGGACAGGGGGGAGACCCAGTACTTC
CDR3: CASSEADRGETQYF

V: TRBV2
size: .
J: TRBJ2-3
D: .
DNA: TGTGCCGCCAGCCGTACACAGGTAGCTAGAGATACGCAGTATTTT
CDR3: CAASRTQVARDTQYF

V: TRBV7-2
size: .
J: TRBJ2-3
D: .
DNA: TGTGCCAGCAGCCAAGATCGGGGGGATACGCAGTATTTT
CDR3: CASSQDRGDTQYF

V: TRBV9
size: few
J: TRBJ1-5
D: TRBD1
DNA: TGTGCCAGCAGCGCCCTAAGACAGGGGGCGACCCTATCGAGCAATCAGCCCCAGCATTTT
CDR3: CASSALRQGATLSSNQPQHF

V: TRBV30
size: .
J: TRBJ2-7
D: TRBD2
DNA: TGTGCCTGGAGTGTAAAGCTAGCGGGAACCTACGAGCAGTACTTC
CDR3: CAWSVKLAGTYEQYF

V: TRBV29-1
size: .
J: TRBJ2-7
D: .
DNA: TGCAGCGTTCGACAGACCTACGAGCAGTACTTC
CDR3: CSVRQTYEQYF

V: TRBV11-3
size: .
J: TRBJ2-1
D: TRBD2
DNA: TGTGCCAGCAGCCCCGGGGAGGCTAGCGGGAAGGGTGAGCAGTTCTTC
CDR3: CASSPGEASGKGEQFF

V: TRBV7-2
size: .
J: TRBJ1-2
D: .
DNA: TGTGCCAGCAGCTTACCAGCTAACTATGGCTACACCTTC
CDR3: CASSLPANYGYTF

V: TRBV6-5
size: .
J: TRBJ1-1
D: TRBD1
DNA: TGTGCCAGCAGCGAGACAGGGGGGTACACTGAAGCTTTCTTT
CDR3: CASSETGGYTEAFF

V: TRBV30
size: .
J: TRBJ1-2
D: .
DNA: TGTGCCTGGGCGGGTTATGGCTACACCTTC
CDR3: CAWAGYGYTF

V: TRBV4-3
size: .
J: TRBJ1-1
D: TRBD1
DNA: TGCGCCAGCAGCCAAGGACAGGGACTGAACACTGAAGCTTTCTTT
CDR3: CASSQGQGLNTEAFF

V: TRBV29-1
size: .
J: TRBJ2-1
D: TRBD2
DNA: TGCAGCAGCGGGGTCTACAATGAGCAGTTCTTC
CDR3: CSSGVYNEQFF

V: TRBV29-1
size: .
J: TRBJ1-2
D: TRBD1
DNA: TGCAGCGTTTTTATTTCCCGGGACAGGGACTATGGCTACACCTTC
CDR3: CSVFISRDRDYGYTF

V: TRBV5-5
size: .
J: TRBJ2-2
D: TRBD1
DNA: TGTGCCAGCAGCCGGGGACAGGGAAACGGGGAGCTGTTTTTT
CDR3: CASSRGQGNGELFF

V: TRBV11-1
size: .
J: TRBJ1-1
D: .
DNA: TGTGCCAGCAGCAAGACAGAGCCGAACACTGAAGCTTTCTTT
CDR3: CASSKTEPNTEAFF

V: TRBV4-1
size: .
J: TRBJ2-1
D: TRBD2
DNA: TGCGCCAGCAGCCAAGGAGGACTAGCGGGACACAATGAGCAGTTCTTC
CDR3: CASSQGGLAGHNEQFF

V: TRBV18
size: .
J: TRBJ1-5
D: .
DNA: TGTGCCAGCTCACCAAATTTACAGGGCCCAAATCAGCCCCAGCATTTT
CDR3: CASSPNLQGPNQPQHF

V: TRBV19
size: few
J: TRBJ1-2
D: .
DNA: TGTGCCAGTAGTATAGATGGGCCGCGGGGCGCCTCACACGGCTACACCTTC
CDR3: CASSIDGPRGASHGYTF

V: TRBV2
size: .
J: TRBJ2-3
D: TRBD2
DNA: TGTGCCAGCAAGGGACTAGCGACAGATACGCAGTATTTT
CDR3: CASKGLATDTQYF

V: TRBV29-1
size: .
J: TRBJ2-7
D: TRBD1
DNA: TGCAGCGTTGGTTGGGACAGTGATTCCTACGAGCAGTACTTC
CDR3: CSVGWDSDSYEQYF

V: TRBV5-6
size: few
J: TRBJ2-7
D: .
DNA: TGTGCCAGCAGCACTCTTGGGGGGGCACAAGACGAGCAGTACTTC
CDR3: CASSTLGGAQDEQYF

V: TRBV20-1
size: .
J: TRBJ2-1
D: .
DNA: TGCAGTGCTAGTACTCCGACAGGGACTTACAATGAGCAGTTCTTC
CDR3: CSASTPTGTYNEQFF

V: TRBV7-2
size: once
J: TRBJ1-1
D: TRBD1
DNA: TGTGCCAGCAGCCCATGGACAGGGAGGAACACTGAAGCTTTCTTT
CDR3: CASSPWTGRNTEAFF

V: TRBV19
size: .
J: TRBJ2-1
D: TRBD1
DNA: TGTGCCAGTAGCCCCATGTCGGGACAGCGCAATGAGCAGTTCTTC
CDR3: CASSPMSGQRNEQFF

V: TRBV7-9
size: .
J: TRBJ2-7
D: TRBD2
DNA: TGTGCCAGCAGCTCCGGACTAGCAGAGCAGTACTTC
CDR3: CASSSGLAEQYF

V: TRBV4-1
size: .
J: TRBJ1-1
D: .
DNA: TGCGCCAGCAGCCAGGTTGGGGGGTTCACTGAAGCTTTCTTT
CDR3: CASSQVGGFTEAFF